Listed here is a single TCR beta chain. The sample originates from a study of blood T cell repertoires in COVID-19. Study-wide context: Specimens from acute and convalescent COVID-19 originated in the United States, Italy and Spain. The cDNA or gDNA used as material had been derived from T cells, B-cell-depleted T cells, or PBMCs.

Original processing notes: Amplification with reference gene primers provided the estimates of nucleated cell counts. The table came from immunoSEQ multiplex PCR; TCRdb's copy has only in-frame clones and leaves some out. V and J calls plus clone size are reproduced from that table; the DNA served to infer D and trimming. In the table there are approximately 300,000 clones, roughly 90% of which are singletons. Germline trimming cut 3 bases from V and 6 bases from J; bases unmatched to any gene: 9. This CDR3 region has 15 residues. CDR1 and CDR2 from the germline V gene are MNHEY and SMNVEV (reference sequence).

Sequencing input: peripheral blood. The receptor comes from a woman between 50 and 59 years old with active or convalescent COVID-19. The chain carries TRBV27 and TRBJ2-5, with 8 nucleotides matching TRBD2. In DNA form, the CDR3 reads TGTGCCAGCAGTTTGGTCGTAGCGGGGTTGAAGACCCAGTACTTC. Protein sequence: CASSLVVAGLKTQYF.